This entry is about one TCR beta chain. This clone was seen more than once but under ten times. Its antigen is not yet known. No qualities accompany the bases; no much larger clone lies one base away. This record comes from a study of T cell responses to AZD1222 COVID-19 vaccine (dated by TCRdb to the early 2020s). The study in broad terms: A total of 240 or so trial participants underwent TCR sequencing, of whom 207 had received two doses of AZD1222 and 26 had received two doses of the MenACWY control vaccine. Trial participants were enrolled into age subgroups of 18-55, 56-69 and 70-plus years, which contained about 150, 27 and 61 TCR-sequenced participants, respectively. On the study overall, not on this receptor specifically: No day 14 peak-response samples were available, so repertoires were characterized only after the peak T cell response. Conclusions about previously exposed vaccinees were limited because only 5 or 6 AZD1222 recipients were SARS-CoV-2 seropositive at baseline. Most participants were white British and females outnumbered males, and the authors suggested that clonal diversity may have been underestimated. Spike-specific TCR breadth and depth rose significantly after two AZD1222 doses compared with day 0 and with MenACWY recipients. Reportedly, almost half of the unique spike-specific TCRs recognized epitopes lying outside the regions that are mutated in the B.1.351 and B.1.1.7 variants. In the small 56-69-year group, the increase in depth fell short of significance, most likely because of low power. The vaccine-associated CD4 TCRs covered the entire spike protein, and the dominant responses fell in regions 160-218 and 743-854.

The CDR3 regions of human TCRbeta chains were analyzed by immunosequencing. Under the source paper's analysis protocol: TCRs in the repertoires were matched against a reference library of SARS-CoV-2-specific TCRs that had been generated with the MIRA antigen-specificity platform. Breadth meant the fraction of unique TCRs that were SARS-CoV-2-associated, whereas depth meant the fraction of total T cells that were SARS-CoV-2-associated. Using the MIRA data, each spike-specific TCR was assigned both to the spike region to which the TCR was reactive and to a CD4 or CD8 class. Log10-transformed breadth and depth values were compared by one-way ANOVA with Sidak's multiple comparisons tests. TCRdb holds this immuneACCESS table with in-frame rearrangements only. Some clones are missing; in checked studies, unresolved V genes explain under half, and the rest has no known cause. The DNA was the basis for D and trimming; V, J and clone size are from that table. The table for this sample lists approximately 130,000 clones; about 86% of them were counted only once. The top ten clones comprise 2.5% to 3.5% of the sample.

The CDR3 sequence holds 13 residues, the cysteine and phenylalanine included. Only the CDR3 DNA stays, 39 bases, in frame from base 1. The V and J ends are trimmed by 4 bases and 7 bases, leaving 14 bases between them. CDR1 SNHLY and CDR2 FYNNEI were looked up in the germline V gene. The sample's time point label, in plain terms: about 28 days (+/-7) after the second vaccine dose. AZD1222 recipients whose second dose came at about 4 weeks and those whose second dose came at about 12 weeks were combined into one group, since spike-specific TCR depth and breadth did not differ between the two schedules. Vaccinee samples came from UK trials COV001 and COV002, including a single-blind randomized controlled phase 2/3 trial of AZD1222 (ChAdOx1 nCoV-19) in healthy adults. For TCRbeta chain sequencing, PBMC samples from trial participants were taken at day 0 and at day 28 after the second dose.

This sequence originates from an adult who received the AZD1222 COVID-19 vaccine. This specimen consisted of peripheral blood, obtained 28 days after the second AZD1222 dose. The chain was built from TRBV2 and TRBJ2-7; possibly the D gene is TRBD1, per 6 matching bases. Here the CDR3 is given as CASSVTGTSEQYF. The DNA sequence reads TGTGCCAGCAGTGTTACAGGGACAAGTGAGCAGTACTTC.